These T cell receptor beta chains were read from a single sample in a study of control samples from healthy donors and cancer patients. Some clones are missing from TCRdb's copy, which holds only in-frame ones; the method was immunoSEQ multiplex PCR. The sample lists 150,000 to 200,000 clones, 90% to 95% occurring once. Sequenced sample: blood. These TCRs come from a young woman in good health. The CDR3 runs from the conserved cysteine through the conserved F or W. The D gene is left open where the match is weak.

J gene	D gene	V gene	CDR3 length	CDR3 DNA	CDR3 protein
TRBJ2-7	TRBD1	TRBV18	13	TGTGCCAGCTCACCGAGCGACAGGGTCGAGCAGTACTTC	CASSPSDRVEQYF
TRBJ1-1	NA	TRBV10-2	14	TGCGCCAGCAGCCCGGGGGGGGGAGGGACTGAAGCTTTCTTT	CASSPGGGGTEAFF
TRBJ2-3	NA	TRBV27	12	TGTGCCAGCAGTTCCCTAGCAGATACGCAGTATTTT	CASSSLADTQYF
TRBJ2-1	TRBD2	TRBV5-4	16	TGTGCCAGCAGCCCTAGCGGGAGTAGCGCCTACAATGAGCAGTTCTTC	CASSPSGSSAYNEQFF
TRBJ1-5	NA	TRBV18	14	TGTGCCAGCTCACCGACTGCCTCAAACCAGCCCCAGCATTTT	CASSPTASNQPQHF
TRBJ2-5	NA	TRBV5-4	13	TGTGCCAGCAGCTTGGATTGGGGAGAGACCCAGTACTTC	CASSLDWGETQYF
TRBJ2-1	NA	TRBV6-1	15	TGTGCCAGCAGTGAAATTAGCCGCACCTACAATGAGCAGTTCTTC	CASSEISRTYNEQFF
TRBJ1-1	NA	TRBV9	14	TGTGCCAGCAGCGTAGGGGACAAGAACACTGAAGCTTTCTTT	CASSVGDKNTEAFF
TRBJ1-6	TRBD1	TRBV6-2/TRBV6-3	15	TGTGCCAGCAGTTACGCGGGGACAGGGCATTCACCCCTCCACTTT	CASSYAGTGHSPLHF
TRBJ2-3	NA	TRBV7-9	16	TGTGCCAGCAGCTTACTCTTACAGGGTGGTACAGATACGCAGTATTTT	CASSLLLQGGTDTQYF
TRBJ2-7	NA	TRBV2	13	TGTGCCAGCAGTGAGCTCGAGTCCTACGAGCAGTACTTC	CASSELESYEQYF
TRBJ2-2	NA	TRBV24-1	14	TGTGCCACCAGTGATTACAGGAAAACCGGGGAGCTGTTTTTT	CATSDYRKTGELFF
TRBJ1-5	NA	TRBV21-1	14	TGTGCCAGCAGCAAAGTGGGGGGCTGTCAGCCCCAGCATTTT	CASSKVGGCQPQHF
TRBJ2-7	NA	TRBV2	13	TGTGCCAGCAGTGATTCGGCTCCGGATGAGCAGTACTTC	CASSDSAPDEQYF
TRBJ2-3	TRBD1	TRBV24-1	15	TGTGCCACCAGTGACCCGGACAGGGAAGGAGATACGCAGTATTTT	CATSDPDREGDTQYF
TRBJ2-5	TRBD1	TRBV6-5	15	TGTGCCAGCAGTCCGACTGACAGGGGGCGAGAGACCCAGTACTTC	CASSPTDRGRETQYF
TRBJ2-5	NA	TRBV3-1/TRBV3-2	18	TGTGCCAGCAGCCAAGGACCCCTCAGGGGCCAGTACCAAGAGACCCAGTACTTC	CASSQGPLRGQYQETQYF